Listed here are 32 T cell receptor beta chains from one sample, sequenced in a study of cytomegalovirus exposure and HLA in healthy donors. The primer mix had 60 Vbeta and 13 Jbeta primers. Assay used: immunoSEQ multiplex PCR; TCRdb lists only in-frame clones, some missing. The profile shows 150,000 to 200,000 clones, around 79% of them singletons. What was sequenced was PBMCs. The receptors were sampled from a man aged 40-49 years in good health and CMV-seropositive.

This clone was detected once. The rearrangement uses TRBV2 and TRBJ1-5, with a tentative D call TRBD1 (5 bases). V was shortened by 4 bases and J by 2 bases, with 18 bases between the two germline ends. Germline-derived CDR1 and CDR2 are SNHLY and FYNNEI. The CDR3 has 17 residues. Written as DNA, the CDR3 is TGTGCCAGCAGTGCCACCCCCCAGGGTGCGGGCAATCAGCCCCAGCATTTT. Its protein product is CASSATPQGAGNQPQHF.

This clone occurred once. This chain connects TRBV6-1 to TRBJ2-5, with TRBD2 identical over 13 bases. CDR3 size: 17 residues. Germline CDR1 is MNHNS and CDR2 is SASEGT. With V trimmed by 3 bases and J by 10 bases, 14 bases remained unmatched. The DNA of the CDR3 is TGTGCCAGCAGTGAGCACGGGACTAGCGGGATTGTCCGGGACCAGTACTTC. Amino acids: CASSEHGTSGIVRDQYF.

V gene TRBV5-6 combines with J gene TRBJ2-1; 9 nucleotides agree with TRBD1. After removal of 7 bases from V and 6 bases from J, the junction contained 11 bases not matched to a gene. The CDR3 spans 15 residues. Germline V lookup: CDR1 SGHDT, CDR2 YYEEEE. Written as DNA, the CDR3 is TGTGCCAGCTCCGTACAGGGGGCGTTTTTCAATGAGCAGTTCTTC. This sequence encodes CASSVQGAFFNEQFF.

The rearrangement uses TRBV5-1 and TRBJ2-3; D is perhaps TRBD1 (5 bases). V was pared by 4 bases and J by 4 bases, with 16 bases between. CDR1 is SGHRS, CDR2 YFSETQ, per germline. The CDR3 contains 15 residues. As DNA, the CDR3 is TGCGCCAGCAGCCAGACAGCCTCTGCGCCAGATACGCAGTATTTT. Amino acid sequence: CASSQTASAPDTQYF.

J is TRBJ2-7 and V is TRBV5-5; TRBD1 matches 8 bases. This CDR3 is built from 15 residues. Germline-derived CDR1 and CDR2 are SGHKS and YYEKEE (reference sequence). The V and J ends lost 0 bases and 0 bases, in that order; junction bases with no gene match: 2. CDR3 residues: CASSLDGQGSYEQYF. CDR3 DNA: TGTGCCAGCAGCTTGGATGGACAGGGCTCCTACGAGCAGTACTTC.

V usage is TRBV19 and J usage is TRBJ2-7; 11 bases are a match to TRBD2. CDR1 and CDR2 (germline): LNHDA, SQIVND (reference sequence). This CDR3 spans 15 amino acids. J gave up 3 bases and V 2 bases, and 3 bases lay outside the gene matches. The CDR3 loop is CASSIILAGGYEQYF. CDR3 DNA sequence: TGTGCCAGTAGTATAATCCTAGCGGGAGGCTACGAGCAGTACTTC.

As to this clone: Other nucleotide sequences in the sample specify the same CDR3. The chain links TRBV15 to TRBJ2-7; weak D call: TRBD2 (6 bases). V shed 0 bases and J shed 1 base, with 7 bases lying between them. Germline values: CDR1 LNHNV, CDR2 YYDKDF (reference sequence). This CDR3 contains 14 residues. The CDR3 region is CATSREGGSYEQYF. The CDR3 DNA follows: TGTGCCACCAGCAGAGAGGGGGGTTCCTACGAGCAGTACTTC. Combining the CDR3 with reference TRBV15 and TRBJ2-7 gives the whole variable domain DAMVIQNPRYQVTQFGKPVTLSCSQTLNHNVMYWYQQKSSQAPKLLFHYYDKDFNNEADTPDNFQSRRPNTSFCFLDIRSPGLGDTAMYLCATSREGGSYEQYFGPGTRLTVT.

The chain uses TRBV28 and TRBJ1-4; the D is unclear. The V gene's germline CDR1 is MDHEN and CDR2 SYDVKM. This CDR3 region has 12 residues. Between the trimmed V and J ends, which lost 5 bases and 7 bases, there was a span of 8 bases. As DNA, the CDR3 is TGTGCCAGCAGTGTCTACGCTGAAAAACTGTTTTTT. Protein product: CASSVYAEKLFF.

The chain combines TRBV6-5 with TRBJ2-1; 7 bases fit TRBD2. The CDR3 spans 13 residues. V was clipped by 9 bases and J by 6 bases; unmatched bases: 8. CDR1 and CDR2 (germline): MNHEY, SVGAGI. The DNA of the CDR3 is TGTGCCAGTCGGGAGGATGCGCTCAATGAGCAGTTCTTC. Residues: CASREDALNEQFF.

This chain connects TRBV29-1 to TRBJ2-7; no definite D call. The CDR3 totals 12 residues. Germline lookup yields CDR1 SQVTM and CDR2 ANQGSEA. Trimming shortened V by 4 bases and J by 3 bases, and 10 bases separated the two germline ends. In DNA, the CDR3 is TGCAGCGTTGGAGGCCTGAGCTACGAGCAGTACTTC. Its translation: CSVGGLSYEQYF.

The chain carries TRBV5-4 and TRBJ1-3; 9 bases agree with TRBD1. CDR1 is SGHNT and CDR2 is YYREEE in the germline V gene (reference sequence). There are 18 residues in the CDR3. V lost 4 bases, J lost 0 bases, and 11 bases stayed unmatched. The CDR3 is CASSPDGTGLLSGNTIYF. CDR3 in DNA: TGTGCCAGCAGCCCCGATGGGACAGGGCTCCTCTCTGGAAACACCATATATTTT. The whole variable domain, remainder taken from reference TRBV5-4 and TRBJ1-3, is ETGVTQSPTHLIKTRGQQVTLRCSSQSGHNTVSWYQQALGQGPQFIFQYYREEENGRGNFPPRFSGLQFPNYSSELNVNALELDDSALYLCASSPDGTGLLSGNTIYFGEGSWLTVV.

Comments on this clone: The DNA is omitted, as the CDR3 cannot be located on it reliably, and the CDR3 follows TCRdb's listing. This chain links TRBV19 with TRBJ2-6; the DNA was not compared with TRBD1, the D call given in the table. The CDR3 sequence runs 16 residues, both termini included. Germline CDR1 is LNHDA and CDR2 is SQIVND (reference sequence). The CDR3 sequence is CASSILANSGANGLTF.

This clone was detected once. This sequence joins TRBV18 and TRBJ2-7; D is perhaps TRBD2 (6 bases). CDR3 length equals 15 residues. CDR1 is KGHSH, CDR2 LQKENI, per germline. V was shortened by 3 bases and J by 0 bases, with 12 bases between the two germline ends. The CDR3 DNA is TGTGCCAGCTCACCCCGTGGAGGGTTCTCCTACGAGCAGTACTTC. Its translation is CASSPRGGFSYEQYF.

This chain links TRBV6-1 with TRBJ2-1, with 10 positions matching TRBD2. There are 14 residues in the CDR3. CDR1 is MNHNS, CDR2 SASEGT, per germline. Unmatched junction bases numbered 3, after V lost 6 bases and J lost 4 bases. CDR3 DNA sequence: TGTGCCAGCAGCGGACTAGCGGAATACAATGAGCAGTTCTTC. Its protein is CASSGLAEYNEQFF.

To note about this clone: The junction and the germline gene differ at one end; a read error may be behind it. The chain has TRBV9 and TRBJ2-6, with TRBD1 as a possible D gene (5 bases). The CDR3 sequence is 15 residues long. CDR1 is SGDLS, CDR2 YYNGEE, per germline. CDR3 region: CASSVPGSGANGLTF. In nucleotides, the CDR3 is TGTGCCAGCAGCGTCCCAGGGTCTGGGGCCAACGGCCTGACTTTC.

This clone was counted only a few times. The V and J genes are TRBV5-5 and TRBJ2-7, with 7 nucleotides matching TRBD2. Germline values: CDR1 SGHKS, CDR2 YYEKEE (reference sequence). Unmatched junction bases numbered 12, after V lost 5 bases and J lost 7 bases. This CDR3 spans 14 amino acids. The CDR3 DNA reads as TGTGCCAGCAGTCTTCTCGGGGGAGGGAGAGAGCAGTACTTC. Encoded protein: CASSLLGGGREQYF.

The CDR3 nucleotides read TGTGCCAGCAGCTGGGGGACTAGCGGGAAGAACACCGGGGAGCTGTTTTTT. Residues: CASSWGTSGKNTGELFF. The chain joins TRBV5-4 to TRBJ2-2; TRBD2 matches at 13 bases. Germline-derived CDR1 and CDR2 are SGHNT and YYREEE (reference sequence). This CDR3 has 17 residues. Trimming cost V 3 bases and J 1 base; bases outside gene matches: 3. The full variable domain, with the rest looked up from reference TRBV5-4 and TRBJ2-2, is ETGVTQSPTHLIKTRGQQVTLRCSSQSGHNTVSWYQQALGQGPQFIFQYYREEENGRGNFPPRFSGLQFPNYSSELNVNALELDDSALYLCASSWGTSGKNTGELFFGEGSRLTVL.

This clone occurred a few times. The chain employs TRBV9 and TRBJ2-2; D remains unclear. CDR3 size: 12 residues. Trimming pared 6 bases from V and 1 base from J, leaving 4 bases between. In germline, CDR1 is SGDLS, CDR2 YYNGEE. CDR3 amino acids: CASTQNTGELFF. In nucleotides, the CDR3 is TGTGCCAGCACACAGAACACCGGGGAGCTGTTTTTT.

The chain uses TRBV27 and TRBJ1-1; TRBD1 aligns across 9 bases. The CDR3 consists of 15 residues. Unmatched junction bases numbered 8, after V lost 4 bases and J lost 5 bases. The germline V gene has CDR1 MNHEY and CDR2 SMNVEV (reference sequence). Here the CDR3 DNA reads TGTGCCAGCAGTTCTCCCTCGACAGGGGGGACTGAAGCTTTCTTT. This translates into CASSSPSTGGTEAFF.

This chain connects TRBV7-9 to TRBJ2-1, with D possibly matching TRBD2 (6 bases). V was clipped by 6 bases and J by 1 base, with 13 bases between them. The CDR3 loop spans 15 amino acids. Germline values: CDR1 SEHNR, CDR2 FQNEAQ (reference sequence). In DNA form, the CDR3 reads TGTGCCAGCAGTTTAACACGGGGGTCCTACAATGAGCAGTTCTTC. This translates into CASSLTRGSYNEQFF.

V is TRBV7-2 and J is TRBJ1-1; TRBD1 might be the D (6 bases). V shed 5 bases and J shed 1 base, with 14 bases lying between them. The V gene's germline CDR1 is SGHTA and CDR2 FQGNSA. CDR3 length equals 15 residues. CDR3 amino acids: CASSPTGTPNTEAFF. As DNA, the CDR3 is TGTGCCAGCAGCCCAACGGGGACACCGAACACTGAAGCTTTCTTT.

Note on this clone: Mismatch with germline at one junction end may stem from a read error. Other DNA variants within this sample encode the same CDR3. V gene TRBV9 combines with J gene TRBJ2-6; maybe TRBD1 (5 bases). In germline, CDR1 is SGDLS, CDR2 YYNGEE. This CDR3 spans 15 amino acids. This CDR3 is CASSVGGSGANGLTF. The CDR3 nucleotides read TGTGCCAGCAGCGTAGGGGGATCTGGGGCCAACGGCCTGACTTTC.

This clone was counted once. This chain links TRBV5-4 with TRBJ2-7; 7 nucleotides agree with TRBD2. Germline values: CDR1 SGHNT, CDR2 YYREEE (reference sequence). This CDR3 is 14 amino acids long. With 4 bases clipped from V and 0 bases from J, the junction kept 4 bases outside the gene matches. As DNA, the CDR3 is TGTGCCAGCAGCCAGGGCGGGAGCTCCTACGAGCAGTACTTC. This translates into CASSQGGSSYEQYF. Filled out from reference TRBV5-4 and TRBJ2-7, the complete variable domain reads ETGVTQSPTHLIKTRGQQVTLRCSSQSGHNTVSWYQQALGQGPQFIFQYYREEENGRGNFPPRFSGLQFPNYSSELNVNALELDDSALYLCASSQGGSSYEQYFGPGTRLTVT.

The V gene is TRBV5-1, the J gene TRBJ2-1; weak D call: TRBD1 (6 bases). Trimming took off 3 bases at V and 6 bases at J, with 16 bases between the two ends. Germline CDR1 and CDR2: SGHRS and YFSETQ. The CDR3 extends over 15 amino acids. The CDR3: CASSSGTTSANEQFF. DNA of the CDR3: TGCGCCAGCAGCTCCGGGACAACCAGCGCCAATGAGCAGTTCTTC. Variable domain in full (rest from reference TRBV5-1 and TRBJ2-1): KAGVTQTPRYLIKTRGQQVTLSCSPISGHRSVSWYQQTPGQGLQFLFEYFSETQRNKGNFPGRFSGRQFSNSRSEMNVSTLELGDSALYLCASSSGTTSANEQFFGPGTRLTVL.

The rearrangement uses TRBV2 and TRBJ1-5; 7 bases match TRBD1. Unmatched junction bases numbered 4, after V lost 11 bases and J lost 0 bases. The CDR3 runs 13 residues. Germline V CDR1 and CDR2: SNHLY, FYNNEI. In nucleotides, the CDR3 is TGTGCCCTCGGACAGGATAGCAATCAGCCCCAGCATTTT. It codes for CALGQDSNQPQHF. Looking up the rest from reference TRBV2 and TRBJ1-5 gives the full variable domain: EPEVTQTPSHQVTQMGQEVILRCVPISNHLYFYWYRQILGQKVEFLVSFYNNEISEKSEIFDDQFSVERPDGSNFTLKIRSTKLEDSAMYFCALGQDSNQPQHFGDGTRLSIL.

The V and J genes are TRBV19 and TRBJ1-1; tentatively, D is TRBD1 (5 bases). The CDR3 runs 12 residues. The V gene's germline CDR1 is LNHDA and CDR2 SQIVND (reference sequence). V lost 5 bases, J lost 10 bases, and 14 bases lay in between. The CDR3 DNA is TGTGCCAGTAGTCCCCGACAGTTGGGAGCTTTCTTT. This gives the protein CASSPRQLGAFF. Filled out from reference TRBV19 and TRBJ1-1, the complete variable domain reads DGGITQSPKYLFRKEGQNVTLSCEQNLNHDAMYWYRQDPGQGLRLIYYSQIVNDFQKGDIAEGYSVSREKKESFPLTVTSAQKNPTAFYLCASSPRQLGAFFGQGTRLTVV.

V is TRBV11-3 and J is TRBJ1-1, with D tentatively TRBD1 (6 bases). The CDR3 totals 15 residues. Between the trimmed V and J ends, which lost 3 bases and 10 bases, there was a span of 21 bases. Germline loops: CDR1 SGHNT, CDR2 YENEEA. The CDR3 coding sequence is TGTGCCAGCAGCTTTGACCGGCAGGGAAAAGGGGGAGCTTTCTTT. Translation: CASSFDRQGKGGAFF. The variable domain in full, completed from reference TRBV11-3 and TRBJ1-1, reads EAGVVQSPRYKIIEKKQPVAFWCNPISGHNTLYWYLQNLGQGPELLIRYENEEAVDDSQLPKDRFSAERLKGVDSTLKIQPAELGDSAVYLCASSFDRQGKGGAFFGQGTRLTVV.

This sequence joins TRBV5-1 and TRBJ2-5; 11 bases are shared with TRBD2. Per germline, CDR1 SGHRS and CDR2 YFSETQ. The CDR3 spans 17 residues. Trimming at V came to 0 bases and at J to 5 bases, leaving 9 bases not matched to a gene. The CDR3 DNA is TGCGCCAGCAGCTTGGCGGGCCTAGCGGGAGGTAGGGAGACCCAGTACTTC. Translated, it gives CASSLAGLAGGRETQYF.

The genes are TRBV9 and TRBJ2-2, with TRBD2 matching 7 bases. Germline CDR1 reads SGDLS; CDR2 reads YYNGEE. The trim removed 4 bases at V and 5 bases at J, leaving 8 bases unmatched. There are 15 residues in the CDR3. The chain's CDR3 is CASSSQAGWTGELFF. As DNA, the CDR3 is TGTGCCAGCAGCTCCCAAGCGGGATGGACCGGGGAGCTGTTTTTT.

V is TRBV2 and J is TRBJ1-5, with 9 positions matching TRBD1. With 3 bases clipped from V and 6 bases from J, the junction kept 6 bases outside the gene matches. CDR1 is SNHLY and CDR2 is FYNNEI in the germline V gene. The CDR3 spans 15 residues. The CDR3 spells CASSDGQGMAQPQHF. In DNA form, the CDR3 reads TGTGCCAGCAGTGACGGACAGGGGATGGCTCAGCCCCAGCATTTT.

V and J are TRBV6-1 and TRBJ2-1; 7 bases are shared with TRBD2. The CDR3 contains 16 residues. Germline assignment: CDR1 MNHNS and CDR2 SASEGT. J was trimmed by 4 bases and V by 3 bases; bases with no gene match: 9. CDR3 bases: TGTGCCAGCAGTGATCAACCCGGGACTACATACAATGAGCAGTTCTTC. Residues: CASSDQPGTTYNEQFF.

Only a few counts were recorded for this clone. J is TRBJ2-7 and V is TRBV7-2; a weak D match, TRBD2 (6 bases). The CDR3 length is 14 residues. The germline V gene has CDR1 SGHTA and CDR2 FQGNSA. Trimming stripped 1 base from V and 6 bases from J, with 13 bases between. The CDR3 nucleotides are TGTGCCAGCAGCTTAGATCAACTAGCAGTCGAGCAGTACTTC. Its translation: CASSLDQLAVEQYF. Complete variable domain (other parts from reference TRBV7-2 and TRBJ2-7): GAGVSQSPSNKVTEKGKDVELRCDPISGHTALYWYRQSLGQGLEFLIYFQGNSAPDKSGLPSDRFSAERTGGSVSTLTIQRTQQEDSAVYLCASSLDQLAVEQYFGPGTRLTVT.